The entry below describes one TCR beta chain. Some clones are missing from TCRdb's copy, which holds only in-frame ones; the method was immunoSEQ multiplex PCR. The sample lists over 150,000 clones, about four fifths seen once, with less than 9.5% in the top ten. These data come from a study of blood T cell repertoires in COVID-19. Turning to the study itself: Acute and convalescent COVID-19 specimens originated in the United States, Italy and Spain.

The length of the CDR3 is 13 residues. Per germline, CDR1 SEHNR and CDR2 FQNEAQ (reference sequence). With 0 bases removed from V and 5 bases from J, the gap between germline ends came to 8 bases. The chain uses TRBV7-9 and TRBJ2-7; no clear D. Sequences were obtained from PBMCs or T cells enriched from blood (not recorded which). This TCR came from a middle-aged man who had recovered from COVID-19. CDR3 DNA: TGTGCCAGCAGCTTAGCTCACGAGAACGAGCAGTACTTC. This translates into CASSLAHENEQYF.